The clone carrying this TCR beta chain has just a few counts. Antigen specificity is unknown. The data belong to a study of neurological immune-mediated disorders. Study as a whole: In a group of around 35 multiple sclerosis patients, 31 had the relapsing-remitting type and 3 had the secondary progressive type. General observations from the study: The greatest degree of TCR clonal expansion was observed in HTLV-1-associated myelopathy, with the lowest in multiple sclerosis, below that of healthy controls.

cDNA synthesis was performed by 5'RACE with 10-nucleotide random UMIs. TCRdb reanalysed the 5' RACE reads using MiXCR and keeps one entry per CDR3 protein. The sample has tens of thousands of distinct CDR3 sequences; about 5% are singletons. 2 million PBMCs stored at -80 C were the source of the unsorted libraries. The clonotype originates from a woman in her 70s with multiple sclerosis. Input material: PBMCs.

Written as DNA, the CDR3 is TGCAGTGCTAGATCCGGACAGGGAAGGACTGAAGCTTTCTTT. It translates to CSARSGQGRTEAFF. V is TRBV20-1 and J is TRBJ1-1; 8 bases align to TRBD1. The trim removed 2 bases at V and 5 bases at J, leaving 7 bases unmatched. This CDR3 contains 14 residues. Germline loops: CDR1 DFQATT, CDR2 SNEGSKA (reference sequence).